This record looks at one TCR beta chain sequence and its context. This sample includes further DNA sequences coding for the same CDR3. The data stem from a study of blood T cell repertoires in COVID-19. Background on the study: Sources were T cells, B-cell-depleted T cells, or PBMCs; the material itself was cDNA or gDNA.

Generated by immunoSEQ multiplex PCR, the TCRdb table keeps only in-frame clones and is missing some. The sample lists some 150,000 clones; roughly 90% were seen once. CDR3 length: 15 amino acids. With V trimmed by 1 base and J by 3 bases, 1 base remained unmatched. CDR1 and CDR2 from the germline V gene are SGHRS and YFSETQ. The V gene is TRBV5-1, the J gene TRBJ2-1; the match to TRBD2 covers 10 bases. The sequenced material came from peripheral blood. This TCR was recovered from a woman aged 45-60 years with acute or convalescent COVID-19. The CDR3 sequence: CASSLSGGDYNEQFF. In nucleotides, the CDR3 is TGCGCCAGCAGCTTGAGCGGGGGGGACTACAATGAGCAGTTCTTC.